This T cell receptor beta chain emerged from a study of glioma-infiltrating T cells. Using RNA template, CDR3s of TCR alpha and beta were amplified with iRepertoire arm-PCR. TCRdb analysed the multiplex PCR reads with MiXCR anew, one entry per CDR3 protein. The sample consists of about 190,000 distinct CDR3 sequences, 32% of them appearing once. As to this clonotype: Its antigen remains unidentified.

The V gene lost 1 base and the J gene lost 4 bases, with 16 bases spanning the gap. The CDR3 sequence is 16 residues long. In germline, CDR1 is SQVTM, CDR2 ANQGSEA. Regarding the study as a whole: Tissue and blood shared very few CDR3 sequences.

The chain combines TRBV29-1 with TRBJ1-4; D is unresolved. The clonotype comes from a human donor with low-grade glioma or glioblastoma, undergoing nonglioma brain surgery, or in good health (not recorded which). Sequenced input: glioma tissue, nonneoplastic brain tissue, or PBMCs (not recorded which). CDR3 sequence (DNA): TGCAGCGTTGAAGTAAAGACTCCCGAGCGTAATGAAAAACTGTTTTTT. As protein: CSVEVKTPERNEKLFF.